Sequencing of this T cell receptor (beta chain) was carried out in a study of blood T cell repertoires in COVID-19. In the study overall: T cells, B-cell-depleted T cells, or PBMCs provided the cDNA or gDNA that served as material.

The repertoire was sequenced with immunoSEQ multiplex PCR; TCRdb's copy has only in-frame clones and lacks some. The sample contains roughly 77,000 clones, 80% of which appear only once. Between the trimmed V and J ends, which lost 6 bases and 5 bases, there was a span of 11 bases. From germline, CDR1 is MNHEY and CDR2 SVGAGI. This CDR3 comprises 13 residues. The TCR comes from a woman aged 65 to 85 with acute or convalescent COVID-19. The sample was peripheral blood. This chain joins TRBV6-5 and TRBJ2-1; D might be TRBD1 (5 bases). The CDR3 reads CASRPTADNEQFF. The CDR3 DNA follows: TGTGCCAGCAGACCGACAGCAGACAATGAGCAGTTCTTC.